What follows are 29 T cell receptor beta chains derived from one specimen sequenced in a study of T-cell memory formation after mild COVID-19. TCRdb independently ran MiXCR on the 5' RACE reads; one entry per CDR3 protein. The table records more than 300,000 distinct CDR3 sequences, over 11% of them present only once. The source material was PBMCs or a T cell subset sorted from them (not recorded which). These receptors were taken from a young man who had mild COVID-19 (a few samples of this study predate the infection). Cell type and time point are not known.

This chain links TRBV18 with TRBJ1-4, with D possibly matching TRBD1 (6 bases). Germline-derived CDR1 and CDR2 are KGHSH and LQKENI. CDR3 size: 16 residues. Trimming cost V 6 bases and J 8 bases, with 22 bases left between them. CDR3 in DNA: TGTGCCAGCTCGCCCGGAGGGGGAGGAAGCAGCGAAAAACTGTTTTTT. Translating it yields CASSPGGGGSSEKLFF.

The chain combines TRBV28 with TRBJ1-2; no clear D gene. Trimming pared 5 bases from V and 6 bases from J, leaving 10 bases between. This CDR3 has 12 residues. The germline V gene encodes CDR1 MDHEN and CDR2 SYDVKM. The CDR3 spells CASSPARDGYTF. In nucleotides, the CDR3 is TGTGCCAGCAGTCCCGCTAGGGATGGCTACACCTTC.

In this sample, this clonotype turned up many times. The rearrangement uses TRBV20-1 and TRBJ2-3; D assignment may be TRBD1 or TRBD2 (6 bases each). The CDR3 covers 15 residues. Germline CDR1 reads DFQATT; CDR2 reads SNEGSKA (reference sequence). Trimming removed 6 bases at V and 0 bases at J, with 16 bases between. This CDR3 reads CSAGGGGGSTDTQYF. As DNA, the CDR3 is TGCAGTGCCGGCGGAGGGGGAGGTAGCACAGATACGCAGTATTTT.

This clonotype was seen a handful of times. The rearrangement links TRBV6-5 to TRBJ2-1, with a tentative D call TRBD2 (5 bases). V shed 2 bases and J shed 10 bases, with 12 bases lying between them. Germline V gene data show CDR1 as MNHEY and CDR2 as SVGAGI. The CDR3 consists of 13 residues. CDR3 region: CASSYAGTGEQFF. Here the CDR3 DNA reads TGTGCCAGCAGTTACGCCGGAACGGGGGAGCAGTTCTTC.

The chain recombines TRBV11-2 with TRBJ2-1, with no clear D. The V gene lost 3 bases and the J gene lost 6 bases, with 12 bases spanning the gap. The CDR3 runs 14 residues. From germline, CDR1 is SGHAT and CDR2 FQNNGV. This CDR3 reads CASSLSQIVNEQFF. DNA for the CDR3: TGTGCCAGCAGCTTGTCCCAGATAGTCAATGAGCAGTTCTTC. Together with reference TRBV11-2 and TRBJ2-1, the CDR3 gives the full variable domain: EAGVAQSPRYKIIEKRQSVAFWCNPISGHATLYWYQQILGQGPKLLIQFQNNGVVDDSQLPKDRFSAERLKGVDSTLKIQPAKLEDSAVYLCASSLSQIVNEQFFGPGTRLTVL.

The chain joins TRBV6-5 to TRBJ2-2; D gene unclear. Trimming took off 0 bases at V and 2 bases at J, with 16 bases between the two ends. The CDR3 loop spans 18 amino acids. Germline lookup yields CDR1 MNHEY and CDR2 SVGAGI. The CDR3 protein is CASSYSSVWVENTGELFF. The CDR3, as DNA: TGTGCCAGCAGTTACTCGAGTGTTTGGGTAGAAAACACCGGGGAGCTGTTTTTT.

A few counts support this clonotype. The gene calls are TRBV11-2 and TRBJ2-3; TRBD2 is a possible D gene (5 bases). CDR1 SGHAT and CDR2 FQNNGV come from the germline V gene. V lost 3 bases and J 4 bases, leaving 20 bases between the germline ends. This CDR3 is 17 amino acids long. CDR3 nucleotides: TGTGCCAGCAGCTTTCCTAGCACCAGTGGGAACTCAGATACGCAGTATTTT. It is translated as CASSFPSTSGNSDTQYF.

V gene TRBV29-1 combines with J gene TRBJ2-1; 10 bases align to TRBD1. This CDR3 has 15 amino acids. Germline values: CDR1 SQVTM, CDR2 ANQGSEA. After removal of 3 bases from V and 4 bases from J, the junction contained 6 bases not matched to a gene. DNA for the CDR3: TGCAGCGTTGAGGGCCGGGACAGGGGTTACAATGAGCAGTTCTTC. Residues: CSVEGRDRGYNEQFF.

The chain combines TRBV23-1 with TRBJ2-3, with 9 bases fitting TRBD2. TRBV23-1 is recorded as an ORF, its role being uncertain. V lost 7 bases, J lost 6 bases, and 14 bases stayed unmatched. This CDR3 spans 16 amino acids. CDR3 residues: CASNGPSGGPGDTQYF. The DNA for the CDR3 is TGCGCCAGCAACGGACCCAGCGGGGGGCCAGGGGATACGCAGTATTTT.

In nucleotides, the CDR3 is TGTGCCAGCACTCCGAGCAGGGCGGACTACGAGCAGTACTTC. Protein sequence: CASTPSRADYEQYF. The J gene is TRBJ2-7, the V gene TRBV5-6; the D gene is possibly TRBD1 (5 bases). This CDR3 contains 14 residues. The germline V and J ends were trimmed by 6 bases and 3 bases, with 16 bases remaining between them. Germline assignment: CDR1 SGHDT and CDR2 YYEEEE.

V usage is TRBV9 and J usage is TRBJ1-6; no clear D gene. The ends were cut back, 3 bases at V and 5 bases at J, with 3 bases in the middle. The CDR3 totals 12 residues. The germline gives CDR1 SGDLS, CDR2 YYNGEE. This CDR3 reads CASSANNSPLHF. As DNA, the CDR3 is TGTGCCAGCAGCGCGAATAATTCACCCCTCCACTTT.

Only a few counts were recorded for this clonotype. The chain uses TRBV6-5 and TRBJ2-7, with 8 bases that match TRBD1. The V gene's germline CDR1 is MNHEY and CDR2 SVGAGI. The CDR3 extends over 14 amino acids. Germline trimming cut 5 bases from V and 4 bases from J; bases unmatched to any gene: 7. The CDR3 DNA is TGTGCCAGCAGTCAAAGACAGGGGAGATACGAGCAGTACTTC. It yields the protein CASSQRQGRYEQYF.

The sample holds a few counts of this clonotype. The chain carries TRBV6-2 or TRBV6-3 and TRBJ2-3; no clear D. V lost 4 bases and J lost 0, with 11 bases in between. The germline V gene has CDR1 MNHEY and CDR2 SVGEGT. The CDR3 has 15 residues. CDR3 sequence: CASSSERDSTDTQYF. CDR3 nucleotide sequence: TGTGCCAGCAGTTCGGAAAGGGATAGCACAGATACGCAGTATTTT.

In this sample, this clonotype turned up a few times. The chain has TRBV20-1 and TRBJ1-1, with D perhaps TRBD1 (5 bases). The CDR3 has 13 residues. V was clipped by 7 bases and J by 0 bases, with 12 bases between them. Germline CDR1 DFQATT, CDR2 SNEGSKA (reference sequence). CDR3 amino acids: CSGASGLNTEAFF. The CDR3 DNA reads TGCAGTGGGGCGTCGGGACTGAACACTGAAGCTTTCTTT.

The chain uses TRBV14 and TRBJ1-6; D perhaps matches TRBD1 (6 bases). The CDR3 length is 14 residues. The V gene lost 6 bases and the J gene lost 6 bases, with 12 bases spanning the gap. Germline V CDR1 and CDR2: SGHDN, FVKESK. This CDR3 is CASSLGTSNSPLHF. The CDR3 nucleotides are TGTGCCAGCAGTCTCGGGACAAGTAATTCACCCCTCCACTTT.

This clonotype was seen once. As the CDR3 is not closed by the conserved phenylalanine or tryptophan, this likely results from a read error. The J gene is TRBJ2-1, the V gene TRBV5-1, with 9 bases fitting TRBD2. The CDR3 spans 15 residues. V was pared by 0 bases and J by 3 bases, with 1 base of the junction left unmatched. Germline lookup yields CDR1 SGHRS and CDR2 YFSETQ. The CDR3 nucleotides read TGCGCCAGCAGCTTGGAGACTAGCGGCTACAATGAGCAGTTCTTA. Translation gives CASSLETSGYNEQFL.

This clonotype has at least ten counts. The chain couples TRBV12-3 or TRBV12-4 to TRBJ2-3, with 10 bases identical to TRBD1. This CDR3 contains 16 residues. The J segment lost 0 bases and the V segment lost 5 bases, leaving 5 bases of the junction unmatched. CDR3 DNA sequence: TGTGCCAGCAGTCTACGACAGGGGGCTAGCACAGATACGCAGTATTTT. It encodes CASSLRQGASTDTQYF.

The V and J genes are TRBV7-9 and TRBJ2-5; no clear D. Trimming cost V 3 bases and J 2 bases, with 7 bases left between them. The CDR3 has 13 residues. The germline V gene encodes CDR1 SEHNR and CDR2 FQNEAQ (reference sequence). CDR3 nucleotide sequence: TGTGCCAGCAGCTTCATACAGCAAGAGACCCAGTACTTC. Translated, it gives CASSFIQQETQYF. The whole variable domain, filled in from reference TRBV7-9 and TRBJ2-5, reads DTGVSQNPRHKITKRGQNVTFRCDPISEHNRLYWYRQTLGQGPEFLTYFQNEAQLEKSRLLSDRFSAERPKGSFSTLEIQRTEQGDSAMYLCASSFIQQETQYFGPGTRLLVL.

This clonotype has at least ten counts. This chain uses TRBV7-9 with TRBJ2-3; 10 nucleotides agree with TRBD2. V lost 5 bases and J lost 7; bases outside the gene matches: 9. The V gene's germline CDR1 is SEHNR and CDR2 FQNEAQ (reference sequence). The CDR3 length is 15 residues. CDR3 DNA: TGTGCCAGCAGCCCCCTAGCGGGGGCTTCCAATACGCAGTATTTT. Translated, it gives CASSPLAGASNTQYF.

This chain joins TRBV29-1 and TRBJ1-2; 8 nucleotides line up with TRBD1. The germline gives CDR1 SQVTM, CDR2 ANQGSEA. V lost 8 bases, J lost 8 bases, and 10 bases stayed unmatched. CDR3 length equals 12 residues. In nucleotides, the CDR3 is TGCAGCACAAGACAGGGGATCGGAGGCTACACCTTC. It translates to CSTRQGIGGYTF.

This clonotype was found a few times. The V gene is TRBV20-1, the J gene TRBJ2-3, with 11 bases lining up with TRBD2. Germline CDR1 is DFQATT and CDR2 is SNEGSKA (reference sequence). CDR3 length: 17 residues. Unmatched junction bases numbered 5, after V lost 0 bases and J lost 0 bases. In nucleotides, the CDR3 is TGCAGTGCTAGAGATGGTTTAGCGGGGGGGAGCACAGATACGCAGTATTTT. The encoded protein is CSARDGLAGGSTDTQYF.

This clonotype has at least ten counts. V gene TRBV7-2 combines with J gene TRBJ1-6, with 7 bases matching TRBD1. Per germline, CDR1 SGHTA and CDR2 FQGNSA. The length of the CDR3 is 15 residues. V shed 1 base, J shed 6 bases, and the junction held 3 bases outside the gene matches. This CDR3 reads CASSLVAGGNSPLHF. Here the CDR3 DNA reads TGTGCCAGCAGCTTAGTGGCAGGGGGTAATTCACCCCTCCACTTT.

This clonotype has only a few counts. The J gene is TRBJ2-7, the V gene TRBV7-9; TRBD1 matches at 8 bases. Germline CDR1 and CDR2: SEHNR and FQNEAQ (reference sequence). The V and J ends lost 4 bases and 7 bases, in that order; junction bases with no gene match: 9. The CDR3 is 14 residues long. The CDR3 loop reads CASSWGQDPPEQYF. CDR3 sequence (DNA): TGTGCCAGCAGCTGGGGACAGGACCCCCCTGAGCAGTACTTC.

This chain joins TRBV7-2 and TRBJ1-2; a weak D match, TRBD1 (5 bases). Trimming left V 5 bases short and J 1 base short, with 14 bases between. CDR1 and CDR2 from the germline V gene are SGHTA and FQGNSA. The CDR3 is 15 amino acids. The CDR3 nucleotides read TGTGCCAGCAGCCGTGGCAGGGTGATTAACTATGGCTACACCTTC. Its translation is CASSRGRVINYGYTF.

There are a few counts of this clonotype. V gene TRBV14 combines with J gene TRBJ1-1; D is unresolved. The length of the CDR3 is 14 residues. The germline V gene has CDR1 SGHDN and CDR2 FVKESK. The V end lost 1 base, the J end lost 1 base, and 7 bases lay between the germline ends. CDR3 nucleotides: TGTGCCAGCAGCCAAGGTCATCGGAACACTGAAGCTTTCTTT. Translating it yields CASSQGHRNTEAFF.

This clonotype was observed a few times. V gene TRBV12-3 or TRBV12-4 combines with J gene TRBJ2-5; TRBD1 might be the D (6 bases). Trimming pared 4 bases from V and 4 bases from J, leaving 10 bases between. The CDR3 is made up of 13 amino acids. CDR3 nucleotides: TGTGCCAGCAGTTCCGGACAGAGAGAGACCCAGTACTTC. This gives the protein CASSSGQRETQYF.

The V call is TRBV20-1, the J call TRBJ1-2, with 7 bases matching TRBD1. Germline V gene lookup returns CDR1 DFQATT and CDR2 SNEGSKA (reference sequence). The CDR3 runs 12 residues. The junction had 3 bases not matched to a gene; V was cut back by 4 bases and J by 4 bases. The chain's CDR3 is CSAKQGTYGYTF. CDR3 nucleotide sequence: TGCAGTGCTAAACAGGGGACCTATGGCTACACCTTC.

The genes are TRBV7-6 and TRBJ1-4; 7 bases line up with TRBD1. Looked up from germline, CDR1 is SGHVS and CDR2 is FNYEAQ. The CDR3 is 13 amino acids. V gave up 7 bases and J gave up 5 bases; unmatched junction bases: 4. CDR3 amino acids: CASTPTGNEKLFF. As DNA, the CDR3 is TGTGCCAGCACCCCGACAGGGAATGAAAAACTGTTTTTT.

V and J are TRBV14 and TRBJ2-3, with a weak D call TRBD1 (6 bases). The CDR3 spans 15 residues. Germline loops: CDR1 SGHDN, CDR2 FVKESK. V shed 2 bases and J shed 6 bases, with 15 bases lying between them. The CDR3 region is CASSQQGHSRDTQYF. In DNA form, the CDR3 reads TGTGCCAGCAGCCAACAGGGACATTCCCGCGATACGCAGTATTTT.